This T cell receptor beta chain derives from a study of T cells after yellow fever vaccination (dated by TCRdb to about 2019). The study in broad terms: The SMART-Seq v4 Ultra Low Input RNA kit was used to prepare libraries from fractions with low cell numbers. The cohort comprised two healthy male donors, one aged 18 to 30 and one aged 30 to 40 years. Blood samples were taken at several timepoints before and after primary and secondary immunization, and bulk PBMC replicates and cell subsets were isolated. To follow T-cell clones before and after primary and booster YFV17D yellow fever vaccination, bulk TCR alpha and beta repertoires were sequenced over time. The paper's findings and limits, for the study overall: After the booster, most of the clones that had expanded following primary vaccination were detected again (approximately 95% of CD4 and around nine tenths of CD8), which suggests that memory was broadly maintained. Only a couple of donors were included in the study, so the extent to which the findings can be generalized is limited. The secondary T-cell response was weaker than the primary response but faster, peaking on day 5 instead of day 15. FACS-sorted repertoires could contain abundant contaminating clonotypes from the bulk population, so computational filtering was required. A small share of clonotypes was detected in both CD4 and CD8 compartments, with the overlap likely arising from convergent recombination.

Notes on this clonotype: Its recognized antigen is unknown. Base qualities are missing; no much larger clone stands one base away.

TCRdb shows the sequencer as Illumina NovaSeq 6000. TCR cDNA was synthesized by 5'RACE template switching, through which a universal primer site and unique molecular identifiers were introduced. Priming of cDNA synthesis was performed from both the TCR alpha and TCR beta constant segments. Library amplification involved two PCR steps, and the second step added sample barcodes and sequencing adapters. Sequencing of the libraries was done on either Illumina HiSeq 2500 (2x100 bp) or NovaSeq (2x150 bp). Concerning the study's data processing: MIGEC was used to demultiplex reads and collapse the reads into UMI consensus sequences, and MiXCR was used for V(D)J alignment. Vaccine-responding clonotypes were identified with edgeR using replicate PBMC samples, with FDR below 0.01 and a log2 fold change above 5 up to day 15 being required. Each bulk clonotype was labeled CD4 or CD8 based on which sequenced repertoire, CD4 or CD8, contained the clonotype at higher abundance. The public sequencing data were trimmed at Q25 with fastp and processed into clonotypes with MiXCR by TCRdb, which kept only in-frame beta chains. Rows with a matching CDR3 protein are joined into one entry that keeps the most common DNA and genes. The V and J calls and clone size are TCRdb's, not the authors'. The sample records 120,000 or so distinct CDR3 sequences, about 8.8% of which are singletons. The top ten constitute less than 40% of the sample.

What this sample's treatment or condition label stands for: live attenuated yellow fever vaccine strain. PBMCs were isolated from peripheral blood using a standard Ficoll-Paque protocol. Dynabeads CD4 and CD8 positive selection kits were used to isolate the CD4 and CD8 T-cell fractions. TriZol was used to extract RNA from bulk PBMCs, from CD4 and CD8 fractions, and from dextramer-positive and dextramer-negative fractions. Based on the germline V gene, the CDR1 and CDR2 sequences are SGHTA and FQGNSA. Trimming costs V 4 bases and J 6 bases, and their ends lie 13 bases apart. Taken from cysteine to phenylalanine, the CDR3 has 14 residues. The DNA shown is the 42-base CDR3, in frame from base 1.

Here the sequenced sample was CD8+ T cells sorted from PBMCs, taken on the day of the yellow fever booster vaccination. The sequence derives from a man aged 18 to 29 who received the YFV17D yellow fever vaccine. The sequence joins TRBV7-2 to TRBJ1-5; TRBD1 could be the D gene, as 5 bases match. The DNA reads TGTGCCAGCAGCTGGCTACAGGATCTTCAGCCCCAGCATTTT. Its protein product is CASSWLQDLQPQHF.